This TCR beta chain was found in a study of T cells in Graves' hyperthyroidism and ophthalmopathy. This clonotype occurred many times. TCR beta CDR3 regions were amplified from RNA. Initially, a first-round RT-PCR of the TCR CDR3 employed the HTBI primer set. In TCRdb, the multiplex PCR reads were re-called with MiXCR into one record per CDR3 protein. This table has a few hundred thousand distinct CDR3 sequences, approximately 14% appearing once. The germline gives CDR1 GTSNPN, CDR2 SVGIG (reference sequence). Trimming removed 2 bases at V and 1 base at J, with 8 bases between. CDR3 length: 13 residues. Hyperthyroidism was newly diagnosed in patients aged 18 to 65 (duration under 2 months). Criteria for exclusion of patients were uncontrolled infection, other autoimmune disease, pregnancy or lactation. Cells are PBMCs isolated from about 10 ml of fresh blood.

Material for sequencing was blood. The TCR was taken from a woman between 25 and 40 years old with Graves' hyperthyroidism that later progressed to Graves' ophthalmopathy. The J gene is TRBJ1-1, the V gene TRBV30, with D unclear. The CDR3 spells CAWSSPPNTEAFF. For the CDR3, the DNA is TGTGCCTGGAGTAGCCCTCCGAACACTGAAGCTTTCTTT.